This is a list of T cell receptor beta chains from one sample in a study of T cells in Graves' hyperthyroidism and ophthalmopathy. From the multiplex PCR reads, TCRdb called clonotypes with MiXCR, one entry per CDR3 protein. This repertoire shows 600,000 to 650,000 distinct CDR3 sequences, around 20% found once; its top ten account for 34%. Specimen: blood. These TCRs come from a young man with Graves' ophthalmopathy. CDR3s include the opening cysteine and the closing phenylalanine or tryptophan. A D gene is named only where the DNA matches it firmly. Size is stated for part of the rows, as once, few or many counts, or as a class when the clone is expanded.

j_call	clone_size	d_call	v_call	cdr3_aa	cdr3_nt
TRBJ2-5	many	.	TRBV3-1	CASSQRKQGQETQYF	TGTGCCAGCAGCCAAAGGAAACAGGGTCAAGAGACCCAGTACTTC
TRBJ2-5	.	.	TRBV29-1	CSVEDKGTQYF	TGCAGCGTTGAAGATAAAGGGACCCAGTACTTC
TRBJ2-7	.	.	TRBV20-1	CSASHLGGRSSYEQYF	TGCAGTGCTAGTCATTTGGGCGGGCGAAGCTCCTACGAGCAGTACTTC
TRBJ2-7	.	TRBD2	TRBV7-8	CASSMTSGSYEQYF	TGTGCCAGCAGCATGACTAGCGGGTCCTACGAGCAGTACTTC
TRBJ2-1	.	.	TRBV28	CASRFRGGGGRNEQFF	TGTGCCAGCAGGTTCCGAGGGGGGGGGGGTCGCAATGAGCAGTTCTTC
TRBJ1-2	many	.	TRBV11-2	CASSPSRGNYGYTF	TGTGCCAGCAGCCCCTCGCGGGGAAACTATGGCTACACCTTC
TRBJ2-1	few	TRBD2	TRBV3-1	CASSVTSGSIYEQFF	TGTGCCAGCAGCGTGACTAGCGGGAGTATATATGAGCAGTTCTTC
TRBJ2-1	few	.	TRBV6-2/TRBV6-3	CASSFGLARGQFF	TGTGCCAGCAGCTTCGGTCTGGCGAGGGGGCAGTTCTTC
TRBJ2-1	.	.	TRBV28	CASSLGGEKYNEQFF	TGTGCCAGCAGTTTAGGCGGGGAAAAATACAATGAGCAGTTCTTC
TRBJ2-7	.	TRBD2	TRBV6-2/TRBV6-3	CASSWTSGVPEQYF	TGTGCCAGCAGTTGGACTAGCGGGGTCCCAGAGCAGTACTTC
TRBJ1-1	many	TRBD1	TRBV11-2	CASSLDRGAEAFF	TGTGCCAGCAGCTTGGACAGGGGAGCTGAAGCTTTCTTT
TRBJ2-7	many	.	TRBV11-2	CATGTHEQYF	TGTGCCACAGGGACACACGAGCAGTACTTC
TRBJ2-5	.	.	TRBV15	CATSRVRQFQETQYF	TGTGCCACCAGCAGAGTGCGACAGTTTCAAGAGACCCAGTACTTC
TRBJ2-3	few	.	TRBV12-3/TRBV12-4	CASSFENTDTQYF	TGTGCCAGCAGTTTTGAGAACACAGATACGCAGTATTTT
TRBJ2-1	.	.	TRBV11-2	CASSPQGVWYNEQFF	TGTGCCAGCAGTCCCCAGGGAGTTTGGTACAATGAGCAGTTCTTC
TRBJ2-5	.	.	TRBV6-2/TRBV6-3	CASSPGLLQETQYF	TGTGCCAGCAGCCCCGGACTACTTCAAGAGACCCAGTACTTC
TRBJ1-3	.	.	TRBV24-1	CATSGSEGNTIYF	TGTGCCACCAGTGGGAGCGAAGGAAACACCATATATTTT
TRBJ2-7	many	TRBD1	TRBV30	CAWSFTGGREQYF	TGTGCCTGGAGTTTCACAGGGGGCCGTGAGCAGTACTTC
TRBJ2-1	many	.	TRBV7-8	CASSFLTGRYEQFF	TGTGCCAGCAGCTTCCTAACGGGACGATATGAGCAGTTCTTC
TRBJ1-1	many	.	TRBV28	CASSYLGKTEAFF	TGTGCCAGCAGTTATCTGGGGAAAACTGAAGCTTTCTTT
TRBJ1-2	.	.	TRBV4-2	CASSQGSTGDDYGYTF	TGTGCCAGCAGCCAAGGCTCGACGGGGGACGACTATGGCTACACCTTC
TRBJ2-7	.	.	TRBV5-1	CASSLDYGPSYEQYF	TGCGCCAGCAGCTTGGATTATGGTCCATCCTACGAGCAGTACTTC
TRBJ1-5	many	.	TRBV12-3/TRBV12-4	CASSSRTGTESNQPQHF	TGTGCCAGCAGTTCCCGAACCGGGACCGAAAGCAATCAGCCCCAGCATTTT